This T cell receptor (beta chain) derives from a study of blood T cell repertoires in COVID-19. Study in general: Samples representing acute and convalescent COVID-19 were sourced from the United States, Italy and Spain.

The CDR3 length is 17 residues. Per the germline V gene, CDR1 is ENHRY and CDR2 is SYGVKD. Trimming left V 4 bases short and J 5 bases short, with 23 bases between. Participants had their cohort set by participant-reported clinical history. Sequencing used immunoSEQ multiplex PCR; TCRdb keeps in-frame clones, though not all of them. The repertoire holds over 110,000 clones, with over 70% as singletons. The source of this sequence is a man aged 45 to 65 in a cohort exposed to, infected with or recovered from COVID-19 (not recorded which). Sequencing used PBMCs or T cells enriched from blood (not recorded which). The rearrangement joins TRBV10-3 to TRBJ2-5; D is possibly TRBD1 (6 bases). The CDR3 here is CAISGRTTDRGRETQYF. DNA for the CDR3: TGTGCCATCAGTGGCCGTACGACGGACAGAGGTCGCGAGACCCAGTACTTC.